This T cell receptor (beta chain) appears in the sequencing data of a study of TIL therapy for anti-PD-1-resistant metastatic lung cancer. As to time point: pre-treatment sample, taken before nivolumab and TIL therapy. The CDR3 totals 14 residues. Germline CDR1 reads LNHDA; CDR2 reads SQIVND (reference sequence). V lost 8 bases, J lost 0 bases, and 11 bases lay in between. Sequencing used immunoSEQ v3. Method: immunoSEQ multiplex PCR; TCRdb's copy keeps in-frame clones and lacks some. The profile shows about 60,000 clones, roughly two thirds of them singletons. The sample consisted of blood, taken at baseline. The gene calls are TRBV19 and TRBJ1-3, with D perhaps TRBD1 (6 bases). The source of this sequence is a person aged 30 to 80 with non-small cell lung cancer. CDR3 coding DNA: TGTGCCAGTGGGGACATCAGCTCTGGAAACACCATATATTTT. Translation: CASGDISSGNTIYF.